This is a list of T cell receptor beta chains from one sample in a study of control samples from healthy donors and cancer patients. Profiled with immunoSEQ multiplex PCR; TCRdb holds only in-frame clones, not every one. The sample lists 150,000 to 200,000 clones; around 91% were seen once. Sequencing was performed on blood. The origin of the receptors is a woman aged 45-65 years in good health. The CDR3 runs from the conserved cysteine through the conserved F or W. D genes are given only for firm matches. Clone size appears in some rows only: once, few, many, or a class for an expanded clone.

len	j_gene	abundance	d_gene	v_gene	CDR3nt	CDR3aa
13	TRBJ1-4	-	TRBD1	TRBV7-2	TGTGCCAGCAGCGCGACAGGGAGGGAAAAACTGTTTTTT	CASSATGREKLFF
13	TRBJ1-6	-	-	TRBV5-1	TGCGCCAGCAGCCTTACTTGGGCTTCACCCCTCCACTTT	CASSLTWASPLHF
16	TRBJ1-5	-	TRBD1	TRBV7-2	TGTGCCAGCAGCCCGACAGGGGGTCGGTCGGCTCAGCCCCAGCATTTT	CASSPTGGRSAQPQHF
14	TRBJ1-2	-	-	TRBV7-9	TGTGCCAGCAGATACGGACAGAGCGACTATGGCTACACCTTC	CASRYGQSDYGYTF
14	TRBJ2-3	-	-	TRBV15	TGTGCCACCAGCAGAGATATTAGCGGAGATACGCAGTATTTT	CATSRDISGDTQYF
14	TRBJ1-6	-	TRBD1	TRBV18	TGTGCCAGCTCACGGGACAGGGGCAATTCACCCCTCCACTTT	CASSRDRGNSPLHF
15	TRBJ1-2	-	TRBD1	TRBV27	TGTGCCAGCAGTTTCCTGCAGGGGGCCGGCTATGGCTACACCTTC	CASSFLQGAGYGYTF
15	TRBJ2-1	-	TRBD2	TRBV6-5	TGTGCCAGCAGTTACCCGGGACTAGGTGTCCATGAGCAGTTCTTC	CASSYPGLGVHEQFF
14	TRBJ1-2	-	-	TRBV24-1	TGTGCCACCAGTGATTTTCAGGGTGACTATGGCTACACCTTC	CATSDFQGDYGYTF
15	TRBJ2-2	-	-	TRBV6-6	TGTGCCAGCAGTTACTACGGCCGATCCACCGGGGAGCTGTTTTTT	CASSYYGRSTGELFF
15	TRBJ1-4	-	-	TRBV19	TGTGCCAGTAGTACCGGACAGTGGAGGGTAGAAAAACTGTTTTTT	CASSTGQWRVEKLFF
14	TRBJ1-1	once	TRBD1	TRBV6-5	TGTGCCAGCAGACTGACAGGGGTAAACACTGAAGCTTTCTTT	CASRLTGVNTEAFF
16	TRBJ2-3	-	TRBD2	TRBV7-2	TGTGCCAGCAGAGAGATAGCGGGCGGGCTGGCGGGTACGCAGTATTTT	CASREIAGGLAGTQYF
13	TRBJ2-5	-	-	TRBV6-2/TRBV6-3	TGTGCCAGCAGTTCGGTCAAACAAGAGACCCAGTACTTC	CASSSVKQETQYF
15	TRBJ2-5	-	TRBD2	TRBV6-2/TRBV6-3	TGTGCCAGCAGTCGACTAGCGGATAGCCAAGAGACCCAGTACTTC	CASSRLADSQETQYF
14	TRBJ1-2	-	-	TRBV28	TGTGCCAGCAGTTTCGGCTACCCGGGGTATGGCTACACCTTC	CASSFGYPGYGYTF
16	TRBJ1-3	-	-	TRBV5-6	TGTGCCAGCAGCGAATCTGGGGTGTTAGCTGGAAACACCATATATTTT	CASSESGVLAGNTIYF
16	TRBJ1-2	-	-	TRBV4-2	TGTGCCAGCAGCCAAGATGGTGTGGGGGATCCCTATGGCTACACCTTC	CASSQDGVGDPYGYTF
14	TRBJ1-5	-	TRBD1	TRBV19	TGTGCCAGTAGTACTGACAGGGCGAATCAGCCCCAGCATTTT	CASSTDRANQPQHF
13	TRBJ1-6	-	-	TRBV30	TGTGCCTGGAGCGGACAGCTTAATTCACCCCTCCACTTT	CAWSGQLNSPLHF
14	TRBJ1-4	-	TRBD1	TRBV29-1	TGCAGCGCACGCGACAGGGAAACTAATGAAAAACTGTTTTTT	CSARDRETNEKLFF
14	TRBJ2-1	-	TRBD1	TRBV6-5	TGTGCCAGCAGTTTCCGGGACAGGGTTTTTGAGCAGTTCTTC	CASSFRDRVFEQFF
13	TRBJ1-1	-	-	TRBV11-3	TGTGCCAGCAGCTTAAGGTGGAACACTGAAGCTTTCTTT	CASSLRWNTEAFF
12	TRBJ2-7	-	-	TRBV3-1/TRBV3-2	TGTGCCAGCAGTTTAGGGGGGAGGGAGCAGTACTTC	CASSLGGREQYF
17	TRBJ2-7	-	TRBD2	TRBV27	TGTGCCAGCAGTTTAGGGCAGGGTAGCGGGAGATACTACGAGCAGTACTTC	CASSLGQGSGRYYEQYF
14	TRBJ2-1	once	-	TRBV27	TGTGCCAGTCGAGGGGTGGGACCAGGCAATGAGCAGTTCTTC	CASRGVGPGNEQFF
16	TRBJ2-7	-	TRBD2	TRBV27	TGTGCCAGCAGTTTAAGTAACGCGGGAGTCGGTTACGAGCAGTACTTC	CASSLSNAGVGYEQYF
14	TRBJ2-7	once	-	TRBV28	TGTGCCAGCAGTTCCGGGACTGTTCCCTACGAGCAGTACTTC	CASSSGTVPYEQYF